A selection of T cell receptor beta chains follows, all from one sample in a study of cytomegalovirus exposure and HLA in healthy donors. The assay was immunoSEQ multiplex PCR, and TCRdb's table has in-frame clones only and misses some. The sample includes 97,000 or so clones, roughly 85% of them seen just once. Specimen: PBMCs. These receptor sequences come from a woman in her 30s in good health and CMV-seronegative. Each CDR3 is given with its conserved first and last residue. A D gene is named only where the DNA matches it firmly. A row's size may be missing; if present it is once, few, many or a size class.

TGTGCCAGCAGCTTAGAGCGCTACGAGCAGTACTTC	CASSLERYEQYF	TRBV7-9	TRBJ2-7	-	-
TGTGCAAGTCGCCCCTCGGGAACCGGGGAGCTGTTTTTT	CASRPSGTGELFF	TRBV12-2	TRBJ2-2	-	-
TGTGCCAGCCGGGCAGGGGGACCTTTCCTCTACGAGCAGTACTTC	CASRAGGPFLYEQYF	TRBV27	TRBJ2-7	TRBD1	-
TGTGCCAGCAGGTCGACAGGGAATTTTGAAAAACTGTTTTTT	CASRSTGNFEKLFF	TRBV6-5	TRBJ1-4	TRBD1	-
TGTGCCAGCACCCCAGGGCCCGACACAGATACGCAGTATTTT	CASTPGPDTDTQYF	TRBV7-9	TRBJ2-3	-	once
TGTGCCAGCAGCACCGGACTCGGGATGGCAGAGACCCAGTACTTC	CASSTGLGMAETQYF	TRBV7-9	TRBJ2-5	-	once
TGTGCCAGCAGCTTGTCCGCGACCAGCGGGATATACCCTTACAATGAGCAGTTCTTC	CASSLSATSGIYPYNEQFF	TRBV5-4	TRBJ2-1	TRBD2	-
TGCGCCAGCAGCTCGGACAGGCCCCGCACAGATACGCAGTATTTT	CASSSDRPRTDTQYF	TRBV5-1	TRBJ2-3	TRBD1	-
TGTGCCTTAGAATCTGCAAACACCGGGGAGCTGTTTTTT	CALESANTGELFF	TRBV7-6	TRBJ2-2	-	-
TGTGCCAGTAGGGGGACATACCCGACTTATAGCAATCAGCCCCAGCATTTT	CASRGTYPTYSNQPQHF	TRBV19	TRBJ1-5	-	-
TGTGCTAGTGGTTTGGGGGGGGATTCACCCCTCCACTTT	CASGLGGDSPLHF	TRBV12-5	TRBJ1-6	-	few
TGTGCCAGCATCTACTCACCGGGACTAGCGGTGAACGGGGAGCTGTTTTTT	CASIYSPGLAVNGELFF	TRBV7-8	TRBJ2-2	TRBD2	-
TGTGCCAGCATCCCGGGGGGGGCATGGTATGGCTACACCTTC	CASIPGGAWYGYTF	TRBV7-9	TRBJ1-2	-	-
TGTGCCAGCAGCGGGCTCTACTCCTACGAGCAGTACTTC	CASSGLYSYEQYF	TRBV5-8	TRBJ2-7	-	-
TGCGCCAGCAGCTTGGGACTAGCGGGAAAGGGGCAGTACTTC	CASSLGLAGKGQYF	TRBV5-1	TRBJ2-7	TRBD2	few
TGTGCCAGCGGCATCCCCAAAATTGGAGGGGGCGCCGGCTACACCTTC	CASGIPKIGGGAGYTF	TRBV7-2	TRBJ1-2	TRBD1	-
TGCAGCGTTGCTAGGACGGGGAGCTCCTACGAGCAGTACTTC	CSVARTGSSYEQYF	TRBV29-1	TRBJ2-7	-	-
TGTGCCAGCAGCTTGGGGGGGACAGGGGGCTACGAGCAGTACTTC	CASSLGGTGGYEQYF	TRBV5-4	TRBJ2-7	TRBD1	-
TGTGCCAGCAGCCCGGACTATAATGAAAAACTGTTTTTT	CASSPDYNEKLFF	TRBV11-2	TRBJ1-4	-	-
TGCGCCAGCAGCTCAGACCCAGGGATTAGCTATGGCTACACCTTC	CASSSDPGISYGYTF	TRBV5-1	TRBJ1-2	-	-
TGCGCCAGCAGCTTTGGGACAGTCCCAGTTAAGTACTTC	CASSFGTVPVKYF	TRBV5-1	TRBJ2-7	TRBD1	-
TGTGCCAGCAGTTACCCCCCTAGGGGCCCTAACTATGGCTACACCTTC	CASSYPPRGPNYGYTF	TRBV6-6	TRBJ1-2	-	-
TGTGCCAGCAGCTCGGCTGGGCATGAGCAGTTCTTC	CASSSAGHEQFF	TRBV7-6	TRBJ2-1	-	-
TGTGCCAGTAGTATCCACCTCGGACTAGCGGGAGGGCATTACGAGCAGTACTTC	CASSIHLGLAGGHYEQYF	TRBV19	TRBJ2-7	TRBD2	-
TGTGCCAGCCTCGGGGGGAATGGAAACACCATATATTTT	CASLGGNGNTIYF	TRBV6-5	TRBJ1-3	-	-
TGCAGCGTTAGCACAGGCGTAGATACGCAGTATTTT	CSVSTGVDTQYF	TRBV29-1	TRBJ2-3	-	-
TGTGCCAGTAGTATGGGAGGAGGTCGGCCTGAAGCTTTCTTT	CASSMGGGRPEAFF	TRBV19	TRBJ1-1	-	-
TGTGCCAGCAGCAAACTACAGGGGGCGCAAACTGAAGCTTTCTTT	CASSKLQGAQTEAFF	TRBV6-5	TRBJ1-1	TRBD1	-
TGTGCCAGCAGCTCTTCTAGGGGGAATAAAAACATTCAGTACTTC	CASSSSRGNKNIQYF	TRBV4-2	TRBJ2-4	-	once
TGTGCCAGCACCCTACGGGGGGGCGGTGAGCAGTTCTTC	CASTLRGGGEQFF	TRBV6-1	TRBJ2-1	TRBD2	-
TGTGCCAGCAGTGTACAGGGGCACCAAGAGACCCAGTACTTC	CASSVQGHQETQYF	TRBV2	TRBJ2-5	TRBD1	-
TGTGCCAGCAGCGTAGACCAGGGGATAGGCGGCTACACCTTC	CASSVDQGIGGYTF	TRBV9	TRBJ1-2	-	-
TGTGCCAGCAGCTTAGTGCTAGCGGGATGGTTCTTC	CASSLVLAGWFF	TRBV7-2	TRBJ2-1	TRBD2	-
TGTGCCAGCAGTTATCTCGGGGGTACCACAGATACGCAGTATTTT	CASSYLGGTTDTQYF	TRBV6-5	TRBJ2-3	-	-
TGTGCCAGCTCACCTGAGGAGCGCTTAGAGACCCAGTACTTC	CASSPEERLETQYF	TRBV18	TRBJ2-5	-	once
TGTGCCACCAGCAGAGATCTAGGGACAGCCACTATCTCTGGAAACACCATATATTTT	CATSRDLGTATISGNTIYF	TRBV15	TRBJ1-3	TRBD1	-
TGTGCCATCAGCTCCGCGACAGGGGACGAAAAACTGTTTTTT	CAISSATGDEKLFF	TRBV10-3	TRBJ1-4	TRBD1	-
TGTGCCAGCAGTCCAACCCCGGGACAGAGGTTCTGGGAGCAGTACTTC	CASSPTPGQRFWEQYF	TRBV27	TRBJ2-7	TRBD1	-
TGTGCCAGCAGCGGCGGGGGGGGCCTTGGTGAGCAGTTCTTC	CASSGGGGLGEQFF	TRBV11-3	TRBJ2-1	TRBD2	-
TGTGCCAGCCGTCAACTAGCGGGAGAAGAGACCCAGTACTTC	CASRQLAGEETQYF	TRBV19	TRBJ2-5	TRBD2	few
TGTGCCAGCTCCCCGGGAGGCGGGAGTTCGAATGAGCAGTTCTTC	CASSPGGGSSNEQFF	TRBV7-2	TRBJ2-1	TRBD2	few
TGTGCCAGCAGCGAAGTGCCAAGCGGGGAGTACAATGAGCAGTTCTTC	CASSEVPSGEYNEQFF	TRBV21-1	TRBJ2-1	-	-
TGCGCCAGCAGCTTGGGGGACAGGGGGATTGAAGCTTTCTTT	CASSLGDRGIEAFF	TRBV5-1	TRBJ1-1	TRBD1	-
TGCGCCAGCACCCCAGATAGACAGAATTCACCCCTCCACTTT	CASTPDRQNSPLHF	TRBV10-2	TRBJ1-6	-	-
TGTGCCAGCAGCTTGCCCTTCAGGGGTATCAACACTGAAGCTTTCTTT	CASSLPFRGINTEAFF	TRBV7-2	TRBJ1-1	-	-
TGTGCCAGCAGCTCAGTGACAGGGGGCAGGTCTGAAGCTTTCTTT	CASSSVTGGRSEAFF	TRBV7-6	TRBJ1-1	TRBD1	-
TGTGCCAGCACTGACCCAGGCAGGGAAATCGGCTACACCTTC	CASTDPGREIGYTF	TRBV6-5	TRBJ1-2	-	-
TGTGCCAGCATTCCGTGGCCCTACAATGAGCAGTTCTTC	CASIPWPYNEQFF	TRBV6-1	TRBJ2-1	-	-
TGTGCCAGCAGTTACATTAGGAACACTGAAGCTTTCTTT	CASSYIRNTEAFF	TRBV6-6	TRBJ1-1	-	-
TGTGCCAGCATATCCGGGACAGATTACTATGGCTACACCTTC	CASISGTDYYGYTF	TRBV2	TRBJ1-2	TRBD1	-
TGTGCCAGCAGCGTAGGGGGTGGGGCCGAAACCTACAATGAGCAGTTCTTC	CASSVGGGAETYNEQFF	TRBV9	TRBJ2-1	-	-
TGTGCCAGTAGGGAGCCCTATGGCTACACCTTC	CASREPYGYTF	TRBV19	TRBJ1-2	-	-
TGCGCCAGCAGCCGCCTGTACAGGGATGAAACTAATGAAAAACTGTTTTTT	CASSRLYRDETNEKLFF	TRBV4-3	TRBJ1-4	-	-
TGTGCCAGCAGCTTCGGCGGGAGGGACAATGAGCAGTTCTTC	CASSFGGRDNEQFF	TRBV7-3	TRBJ2-1	TRBD2	-
TGTGCCAGCAGCAAGACTAGCTCGAACACCGGGGAGCTGTTTTTT	CASSKTSSNTGELFF	TRBV7-3	TRBJ2-2	TRBD2	-